What follows is one TCR beta chain and its context. Its matching antigen is unknown. Here immunoSEQ multiplex PCR was the method, and the copy in TCRdb shows in-frame clones only, minus some. The profile covers around 17,000 clones, with almost 97% appearing a single time and 0.6% to 0.7% taken by the ten largest. This sample was taken from a study of monozygotic twins with cystic fibrosis. Study summary: Approximately 3 micrograms of fragmented DNA underwent about 16 PCR cycles for library preparation.

General study points: Clonality was generally low (median around 0.01), higher in the most severe patients.

What was sequenced was blood. This sequence was found in a girl aged 2 to 9 with cystic fibrosis.

CDR3 in amino acids: CASSIRKKGQGIHEQYF. In DNA, the CDR3 is TGTGCCAGTAGTATAAGGAAAAAGGGACAGGGTATCCACGAGCAGTACTTC. This chain links TRBV19 with TRBJ2-7; 9 positions match TRBD1. V shed 2 bases, J shed 5 bases, and the junction held 13 bases outside the gene matches. The CDR3 has 17 amino acids. Germline V gives CDR1 LNHDA, CDR2 SQIVND (reference sequence).